These T cell receptor beta chains were read from a single sample in a study of regulatory T cells in long-lasting Graves disease. TCRdb redid the calling of the multiplex PCR reads with MiXCR, one entry per CDR3 protein. The repertoire has approximately 500,000 distinct CDR3 sequences, 20% to 25% of them found once; the top ten carry 6.5% to 9%. Sequenced here: peripheral blood mononuclear cells (PBMCs), sampled when the disease was refractory, from a patient treated with antithyroid drugs. The receptor set was obtained from a female donor with Graves disease. CDR3s include the opening cysteine and the closing phenylalanine or tryptophan. The D gene is left open where the match is weak. Clone sizes are given selectively: once, few, many, or a class where the clone is expanded.

CDR3aa: CSASGLAGGVDTGELFF; CDR3nt: TGCAGTGCTAGCGGACTAGCGGGAGGCGTAGACACCGGGGAGCTGTTTTTT; abundance: NA; d_gene: TRBD2; j_gene: TRBJ2-2; v_gene: TRBV20-1
CDR3aa: CASSFPPIGQDSYEQYF; CDR3nt: TGTGCCAGCAGTTTTCCGCCAATCGGACAGGATTCATACGAGCAGTACTTC; abundance: NA; d_gene: TRBD1; j_gene: TRBJ2-7; v_gene: TRBV28
CDR3aa: CASSLGTSGPSSEQYF; CDR3nt: TGTGCCAGCAGCTTAGGGACTAGCGGACCTAGCAGCGAGCAGTACTTC; abundance: NA; d_gene: TRBD2; j_gene: TRBJ2-7; v_gene: TRBV7-2
CDR3aa: CASSQEGGVDQPQHF; CDR3nt: TGTGCCAGCAGCCAAGAAGGCGGGGTCGATCAGCCCCAGCATTTT; abundance: NA; d_gene: NA; j_gene: TRBJ1-5; v_gene: TRBV3-1
CDR3aa: CASGGGGELFF; CDR3nt: TGTGCCAGCGGCGGTGGCGGGGAGCTGTTTTTT; abundance: few; d_gene: NA; j_gene: TRBJ2-2; v_gene: TRBV7-3
CDR3aa: CASSPRLQGAYEQYF; CDR3nt: TGTGCCAGCAGCCCCCGGTTACAGGGGGCATACGAGCAGTACTTC; abundance: NA; d_gene: TRBD1; j_gene: TRBJ2-7; v_gene: TRBV9
CDR3aa: CASSFGEQTEAFF; CDR3nt: TGCGCCAGCAGCTTTGGGGAACAGACTGAAGCTTTCTTT; abundance: NA; d_gene: NA; j_gene: TRBJ1-1; v_gene: TRBV5-1
CDR3aa: CASSEAGTGGNTIYF; CDR3nt: TGTGCCAGCTCCGAGGCTGGGACAGGTGGAAACACCATATATTTT; abundance: NA; d_gene: TRBD1; j_gene: TRBJ1-3; v_gene: TRBV6-2/TRBV6-3
CDR3aa: CASSVDRQETQYF; CDR3nt: TGTGCCAGCAGTGTTGACAGACAAGAGACCCAGTACTTC; abundance: many; d_gene: NA; j_gene: TRBJ2-5; v_gene: TRBV2
CDR3aa: CSVEDLYLANTEAFF; CDR3nt: TGCAGCGTTGAAGATCTATACCTCGCGAACACTGAAGCTTTCTTT; abundance: few; d_gene: NA; j_gene: TRBJ1-1; v_gene: TRBV29-1
CDR3aa: CASSEARRVNTEAFF; CDR3nt: TGTGCCAGCAGTGAAGCGCGAAGGGTGAACACTGAAGCTTTCTTT; abundance: many; d_gene: NA; j_gene: TRBJ1-1; v_gene: TRBV6-1
CDR3aa: CAGSRGGWNTGELFF; CDR3nt: TGTGCCGGCAGCCGTGGGGGGTGGAACACCGGGGAGCTGTTTTTT; abundance: NA; d_gene: NA; j_gene: TRBJ2-2; v_gene: TRBV28
CDR3aa: CASTMEGGAGSPLHF; CDR3nt: TGTGCCAGTACTATGGAGGGGGGCGCAGGGTCACCCCTCCACTTT; abundance: NA; d_gene: NA; j_gene: TRBJ1-6; v_gene: TRBV19
CDR3aa: CASSLDIGVGDTEAFF; CDR3nt: TGTGCCAGCAGCTTAGATATCGGGGTGGGGGACACTGAAGCTTTCTTT; abundance: NA; d_gene: NA; j_gene: TRBJ1-1; v_gene: TRBV11-2
CDR3aa: CASSQGWGDRYGYTF; CDR3nt: TGTGCCAGCAGCCAAGGCTGGGGGGATCGCTATGGCTACACCTTC; abundance: few; d_gene: NA; j_gene: TRBJ1-2; v_gene: TRBV14
CDR3aa: CASSPPGWNTEAFF; CDR3nt: TGTGCCAGCAGCCCCCCCGGTTGGAACACTGAAGCTTTCTTT; abundance: NA; d_gene: NA; j_gene: TRBJ1-1; v_gene: TRBV7-8
CDR3aa: CASSPQSSGANVLTF; CDR3nt: TGTGCCAGCAGTCCGCAGAGCTCTGGGGCCAACGTCCTGACTTTC; abundance: many; d_gene: NA; j_gene: TRBJ2-6; v_gene: TRBV12-3/TRBV12-4
CDR3aa: CASWDRNYGYTF; CDR3nt: TGTGCCAGTTGGGACAGAAACTATGGCTACACCTTC; abundance: many; d_gene: TRBD1; j_gene: TRBJ1-2; v_gene: TRBV19
CDR3aa: CSARVGSSYNEQFF; CDR3nt: TGCAGTGCTAGAGTGGGAAGCTCCTACAATGAGCAGTTCTTC; abundance: NA; d_gene: NA; j_gene: TRBJ2-1; v_gene: TRBV20-1
CDR3aa: CATSDLPSDRGIRETQYF; CDR3nt: TGTGCCACCAGTGATTTGCCCTCGGACAGGGGGATAAGAGAGACCCAGTACTTC; abundance: many; d_gene: TRBD1; j_gene: TRBJ2-5; v_gene: TRBV24-1
CDR3aa: CASSFRGDHEQYF; CDR3nt: TGCGCCAGCAGCTTCAGAGGGGACCACGAGCAGTACTTC; abundance: many; d_gene: NA; j_gene: TRBJ2-7; v_gene: TRBV5-1
CDR3aa: CASSYMGSGSPLHF; CDR3nt: TGTGCCAGCAGTTACATGGGGAGCGGTTCACCCCTCCACTTT; abundance: NA; d_gene: NA; j_gene: TRBJ1-6; v_gene: TRBV6-2/TRBV6-3
CDR3aa: CSVEKGRGNTIYF; CDR3nt: TGCAGCGTTGAAAAGGGGCGCGGAAACACCATATATTTT; abundance: NA; d_gene: NA; j_gene: TRBJ1-3; v_gene: TRBV29-1
CDR3aa: CASSEWDSLRSEQYF; CDR3nt: TGTGCCAGCAGTGAATGGGACAGCCTAAGGAGCGAGCAGTACTTC; abundance: few; d_gene: TRBD1; j_gene: TRBJ2-7; v_gene: TRBV25-1
CDR3aa: CASTQAGAGQPQHF; CDR3nt: TGTGCCAGCACCCAAGCAGGGGCAGGGCAGCCCCAGCATTTT; abundance: many; d_gene: NA; j_gene: TRBJ1-5; v_gene: TRBV28
CDR3aa: CAWSTPLWGETQYF; CDR3nt: TGTGCCTGGAGTACCCCGCTTTGGGGCGAGACCCAGTACTTC; abundance: NA; d_gene: NA; j_gene: TRBJ2-5; v_gene: TRBV30
CDR3aa: CASCSPGRLNTGELFF; CDR3nt: TGTGCCAGCTGCTCCCCGGGGAGGCTAAACACCGGGGAGCTGTTTTTT; abundance: NA; d_gene: NA; j_gene: TRBJ2-2; v_gene: TRBV12-3/TRBV12-4
CDR3aa: CAISASSLSSNEQFF; CDR3nt: TGTGCCATCAGTGCTTCAAGTCTCTCCTCTAATGAGCAGTTCTTC; abundance: NA; d_gene: NA; j_gene: TRBJ2-1; v_gene: TRBV10-3
CDR3aa: CASGHPGQGGTQPQHF; CDR3nt: TGTGCTAGTGGACATCCGGGACAGGGCGGGACTCAGCCCCAGCATTTT; abundance: many; d_gene: TRBD1; j_gene: TRBJ1-5; v_gene: TRBV12-5
CDR3aa: CASSRGSLGETQYF; CDR3nt: TGCGCCAGCAGCCGAGGCAGTCTAGGGGAGACCCAGTACTTC; abundance: few; d_gene: NA; j_gene: TRBJ2-5; v_gene: TRBV4-3
CDR3aa: CASSYLTDYLNTEAFF; CDR3nt: TGTGCCAGCAGTTACCTGACAGACTACCTTAACACTGAAGCTTTCTTT; abundance: NA; d_gene: NA; j_gene: TRBJ1-1; v_gene: TRBV6-5
CDR3aa: CAINPGGSSTDTQYF; CDR3nt: TGTGCCATCAACCCCGGCGGTTCTAGCACAGATACGCAGTATTTT; abundance: NA; d_gene: NA; j_gene: TRBJ2-3; v_gene: TRBV10-3
CDR3aa: CASSLVSSGLAPLHF; CDR3nt: TGTGCCAGCAGTTTAGTGTCCTCGGGGTTGGCACCCCTCCACTTT; abundance: NA; d_gene: NA; j_gene: TRBJ1-6; v_gene: TRBV27
CDR3aa: CASSRQGGGMNTEAFF; CDR3nt: TGTGCCAGCAGTCGACAGGGTGGGGGCATGAACACTGAAGCTTTCTTT; abundance: once; d_gene: TRBD1; j_gene: TRBJ1-1; v_gene: TRBV6-1
CDR3aa: CSVESQYGPKMDGYTF; CDR3nt: TGCAGCGTTGAATCTCAATATGGACCAAAAATGGATGGCTACACCTTC; abundance: NA; d_gene: NA; j_gene: TRBJ1-2; v_gene: TRBV29-1
CDR3aa: CSARGGRLAASYEQYF; CDR3nt: TGCAGTGCAAGAGGGGGGCGACTAGCGGCCTCCTACGAGCAGTACTTC; abundance: NA; d_gene: TRBD2; j_gene: TRBJ2-7; v_gene: TRBV20-1
CDR3aa: CASTTQRAVAGELFF; CDR3nt: TGTGCCAGCACCACCCAGAGGGCGGTGGCCGGGGAGCTGTTTTTT; abundance: NA; d_gene: NA; j_gene: TRBJ2-2; v_gene: TRBV11-2